Sequencing of this T cell receptor (beta chain) was carried out in a study of blood T cell repertoires in COVID-19. For the study at large: PBMCs, B-cell-depleted T cells, or T cells were the source of the cDNA or gDNA that made up the material.

The germline V gene encodes CDR1 LGHDT and CDR2 YNNKEL (reference sequence). V lost 5 bases to trimming and J lost 8 bases, with 10 bases between them. The CDR3 consists of 12 residues. Authors' analysis steps: Amplification from reference gene primers served as the basis for estimated nucleated cell counts. The method was immunoSEQ multiplex PCR; TCRdb's version includes in-frame clones alone and lacks a portion of them. D and trimming were read from the DNA, whereas the V and J calls and clone size are those reported in that table. The sample includes 280,000 or so clones, around 88% of them seen just once. There are a few counts of this clone.

The source material was peripheral blood. This chain uses TRBV3-1 (or the pseudogene TRBV3-2) with TRBJ2-1; the D gene is possibly TRBD1 (5 bases). The sequence was collected from a woman in her twenties or thirties who had recovered from COVID-19. CDR3 sequence: CASSYPGYEQFF. CDR3 coding DNA: TGTGCCAGCAGCTACCCAGGGTATGAGCAGTTCTTC.